This T cell receptor (beta chain) is from a study of early T cells in non-severe SARS-CoV-2 infection (dated by TCRdb to the early 2020s). Notes on the research overall: Because TCR sequencing relied on bulk RNA taken from unsorted whole blood, pairing of alpha and beta chains was not possible.

The CDR3 runs 17 amino acids, cysteine and phenylalanine included. Only the CDR3 part of the read is kept: 51 bases, read in frame from the first base. Based on the germline V gene, the CDR1 and CDR2 sequences are SGDLS and YYNGEE. V ends up 6 bases short and J 3 bases short, with an unmatched junction base count of 16. Library generation was performed with 5' RACE. Data came from a NextSeq 500. Unique molecular identifiers were attached to individual cDNA molecules in the TCR library protocol so that sequencing error and PCR bias could be corrected. TCR alpha and beta chains were both sequenced, and the abundances of alpha and beta sequences in each sample were closely correlated with each other. The study's processing was this. Decombinator V4 was used to perform V gene, J gene and CDR3 annotation of TCR sequences. Expanded TCRs were defined as changing significantly between any two time points under a Poisson model with p below 0.0001. TCR abundances were normalised to the total number of TCRs sequenced per sample and expressed as counts per million. MAIT TCRs were defined by TRAV1-2 paired with TRAJ12, TRAJ20 or TRAJ33, and iNKT TCRs by TRAV10 paired with TRAJ18. VDJdb, accessed 1 November 2021, was searched for CMV, EBV and SARS-CoV-2 annotated TCRs, with TCRs annotated for multiple antigens excluded. TCRdb reworked the public reads: Q25 trimming with fastp, MiXCR clone assembly, productive beta chains retained. Merged by CDR3 protein, the rows form single entries marked with the most common genes and DNA. These V and J calls are TCRdb output, not the study's own analysis. This sample gives around 44,000 distinct CDR3 sequences in total; about 9.8% of them show up just once. 8% to 10% of the sample lies in the top ten.

In its sample, this clonotype was seen many times. The clone's antigen remains unknown. The sample holds no much larger clone one base away, and base qualities are not on file. This was a case-control study nested in a cohort of healthcare workers in London, UK, who had nasopharyngeal swab PCR tests and blood samples taken every week. Between 23 and 31 March 2020, the week of the UK lockdown, healthcare workers were enrolled and then followed up weekly for as long as 16 weeks. Results and caveats for the whole study, not just this receptor: Matching against VDJdb was skewed toward anti-spike CD8 responses, likely underestimated virus-specific expansions, and missed private and CD4 specificities.

Sequences were obtained from whole blood. This sequence uses TRBV9 and TRBJ2-5; 8 nucleotides in the junction match TRBD2. The clonotype comes from an adult who was a healthcare worker with PCR-confirmed SARS-CoV-2 infection or an uninfected control (not recorded which). The DNA reads TGTGCCAGCATTGTCCCCGCGGGGGTAGCGGGAAAAGAGACCCAGTACTTC. It translates as CASIVPAGVAGKETQYF.